This TCR beta chain was profiled in a study of CD8+ T cells in alopecia areata. The count of this clone is one. Its specificity is unknown. cDNA prepared by RNA extraction and subsequent reverse transcription served as the template for sequencing. The protocol was immunoSEQ multiplex PCR, while the TCRdb copy is restricted to in-frame clones and leaves out a portion. The table includes more than 90,000 clones, 60% to 65% detected once. Germline CDR1 reads SGHTA; CDR2 reads FQGNSA. V was pared by 5 bases and J by 5 bases, with 11 bases of the junction left unmatched. The length of the CDR3 is 17 residues. Treatment noted: oral pan-JAK inhibitor, 5-10 mg twice daily. Alopecia areata patients gave lesional scalp punch biopsies and peripheral blood samples. Overall study results and limits: Sequences from scalp samples also cover resident alphabeta T cells of normal skin. For patients receiving tofacitinib, scalp clonality and expanded CD8+ clones among the top 100 significantly decreased.

This sequence joins TRBV7-2 and TRBJ2-5, with 13 positions matching TRBD2. The receptor was derived from a human donor with alopecia areata. The sequencing here drew on CD8+ T cells sorted from blood, taken at week 4, from a patient treated with tofacitinib. DNA for the CDR3: TGTGCCAGCAGCCCAGGACTAGCGGGGGTTATAGAGGAGACCCAGTACTTC. Translation gives CASSPGLAGVIEETQYF.